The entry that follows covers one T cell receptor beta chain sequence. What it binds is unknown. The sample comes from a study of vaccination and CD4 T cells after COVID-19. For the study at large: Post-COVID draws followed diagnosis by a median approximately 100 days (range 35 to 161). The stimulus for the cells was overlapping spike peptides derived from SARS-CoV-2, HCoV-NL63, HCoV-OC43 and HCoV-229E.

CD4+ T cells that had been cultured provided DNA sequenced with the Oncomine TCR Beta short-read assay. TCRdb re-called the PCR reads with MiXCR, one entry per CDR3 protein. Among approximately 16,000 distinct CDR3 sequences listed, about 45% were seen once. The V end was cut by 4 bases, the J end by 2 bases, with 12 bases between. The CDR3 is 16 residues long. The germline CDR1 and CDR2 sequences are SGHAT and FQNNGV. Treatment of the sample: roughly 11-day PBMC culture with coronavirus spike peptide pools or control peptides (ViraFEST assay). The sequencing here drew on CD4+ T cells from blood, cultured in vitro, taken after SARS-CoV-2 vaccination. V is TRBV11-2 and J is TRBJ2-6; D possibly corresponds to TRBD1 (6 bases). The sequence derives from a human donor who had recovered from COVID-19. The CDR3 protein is CASSSNRVAGANVLTF. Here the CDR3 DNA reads TGTGCCAGCAGCTCGAACAGGGTCGCTGGGGCCAACGTCCTGACTTTC.